These T cell receptor beta chains were read from a single sample in a study of shared clonotypes between healthy human individuals. Measured with immunoSEQ multiplex PCR; TCRdb has only the in-frame clones, and not every one. Of approximately 2,000,000 clones listed, over 85% are singletons. The specimen sequenced was naive CD8+ T cells from PBMCs. Receptor source: a man between 18 and 35 years old in good health. Some clones in this sample may be carry-over from other donors' samples. CDR3s include the opening cysteine and the closing phenylalanine or tryptophan. A D gene is named only where the DNA matches it firmly. Not all rows give a size; the values are once, few, many and, for expanded clones, a class.

abundance,j_gene,d_gene,v_gene,CDR3nt,CDR3aa
-,TRBJ2-4,-,TRBV7-2,TGTGCCAGCAGCCCGAGAGCCAAAAACATTCAGTACTTC,CASSPRAKNIQYF
-,TRBJ2-1,TRBD2,TRBV27,TGTGCCAGCCAACTAGCGGGAGGGCCCAATGAGCAGTTCTTC,CASQLAGGPNEQFF
-,TRBJ2-3,TRBD1,TRBV4-1,TGCGCCAGCAGCCCGGTCGTGACAGGGGCAGATACGCAGTATTTT,CASSPVVTGADTQYF
few,TRBJ2-5,TRBD1,TRBV28,TGTGCCAGCAGCGACAGGGGCAAAGAGACCCAGTACTTC,CASSDRGKETQYF
-,TRBJ2-1,-,TRBV4-3,TGCGCCAGCAGCCAAGGCATCAACAGGGCGTATGAGCAGTTCTTC,CASSQGINRAYEQFF
-,TRBJ1-1,-,TRBV29-1,TGCAGCGTTTACCCGACCCTAAACACTGAAGCTTTCTTT,CSVYPTLNTEAFF
once,TRBJ2-3,TRBD1,TRBV28,TGTGCCAGCAGTCGCGGACAGGAGAGCACAGATACGCAGTATTTT,CASSRGQESTDTQYF
-,TRBJ2-2,TRBD2,TRBV28,TGTGCCAGCAGCACGGTCGGTTTTAGGACTAGCGGGAGGCCCAACACCGGGGAGCTGTTTTTT,CASSTVGFRTSGRPNTGELFF
-,TRBJ2-5,-,TRBV4-1,TGCGCCAGCAGCCAAGGGGGAATCGAGACCCAGTACTTC,CASSQGGIETQYF
-,TRBJ2-7,-,TRBV11-2,TGTGCCAGCAGCTTTCAGGCAGGCTACGAGCAGTACTTC,CASSFQAGYEQYF
-,TRBJ2-7,-,TRBV18,TGTGCCAGCTCACCGTTCCCCGGGAAACTGATTGACGAGCAGTACTTC,CASSPFPGKLIDEQYF
-,TRBJ2-1,-,TRBV21-1,TGTGCCAGCAGCAAAGCTGCCGGGGGCGATATGAGCAATGAGCAGTTCTTC,CASSKAAGGDMSNEQFF
-,TRBJ2-2,-,TRBV29-1,TGCAGCGCTCTGGGCGGGGCTAGCCACGGGGAGCTGTTTTTT,CSALGGASHGELFF
-,TRBJ1-1,-,TRBV6-1,TGTGCCAGCAGTGGGGGGGTATACACTGAAGCTTTCTTT,CASSGGVYTEAFF
-,TRBJ2-7,TRBD2,TRBV6-1,TGTGCCAGCAGTAGCGGGAGGGCCGGGTACGAGCAGTACTTC,CASSSGRAGYEQYF
once,TRBJ2-1,-,TRBV4-1,TGCGCCAGCAGCCAGAGTACGTACAATGAGCAGTTCTTC,CASSQSTYNEQFF
-,TRBJ2-7,-,TRBV9,TGTGCCAGCAGCGTAGTCCCCGACTACGAGCAGTACTTC,CASSVVPDYEQYF
-,TRBJ2-7,TRBD2,TRBV27,TGTGCCAGCAGTGCCGACCCCGGGACTAGCGTCTACGAGCAGTACTTC,CASSADPGTSVYEQYF
-,TRBJ1-1,-,TRBV11-2,TGTGCCAGCAGCACCGGAGAGGTCAACACTGAAGCTTTCTTT,CASSTGEVNTEAFF
once,TRBJ2-3,-,TRBV15,TGTGCCACCAGCAGAGAAGGGGGAGAGGCAGATACGCAGTATTTT,CATSREGGEADTQYF
-,TRBJ1-2,-,TRBV10-1,TGCGCCAGCAAAAACCGACAGGACCCTGCTAACTATGGCTACACCTTC,CASKNRQDPANYGYTF
-,TRBJ2-7,TRBD2,TRBV11-2,TGTGCCAGCAGTTTTAGCGGGAGGGTGTACGAGCAGTACTTC,CASSFSGRVYEQYF
-,TRBJ1-2,-,TRBV30,TGTGCCTGGAGTGAGAATCTTGGGGGCAGGGGATTTCATGGCTACACCTTC,CAWSENLGGRGFHGYTF
-,TRBJ1-2,TRBD1,TRBV6-6,TGTGCCAGCTTTGCATCAACCGGGACAGGGCTCTATGGCTACACCTTC,CASFASTGTGLYGYTF
-,TRBJ1-1,TRBD1,TRBV28,TGTGCCAGCAGACTCCGCGGACAGGGAGGGACTGAAGCTTTCTTT,CASRLRGQGGTEAFF
-,TRBJ2-2,TRBD1,TRBV7-9,TGTGCCAGCAGCTCCCACAGGGGGTGGGGCACCGGGGAGCTGTTTTTT,CASSSHRGWGTGELFF
-,TRBJ2-1,-,TRBV10-3,TGTGCCATCAGTGATGAATTTGACATTTACAATGAGCAGTTCTTC,CAISDEFDIYNEQFF
-,TRBJ2-1,-,TRBV9,TGTGCCAGCAGCGTAGTCTTCAGCTCCTACAATGAGCAGTTCTTC,CASSVVFSSYNEQFF
-,TRBJ2-2,-,TRBV5-8,TGTGCCAGCAGCTCCAGCGGAGAGGGCACCGGGGAGCTGTTTTTT,CASSSSGEGTGELFF
-,TRBJ1-1,-,TRBV7-9,TGTGCCAGCAGCTTCCAGGGAAGCACTGAAGCTTTCTTT,CASSFQGSTEAFF
once,TRBJ2-1,-,TRBV5-1,TGCGCCAGCAGCGATCGGTACAATGAGCAGTTCTTC,CASSDRYNEQFF
-,TRBJ2-7,TRBD1,TRBV27,TGTGCCAGCAGTCACGGGACAGGGGTCGAGCAGTACTTC,CASSHGTGVEQYF
-,TRBJ2-7,-,TRBV19,TGTGCCAGTAGTATAGACGAAAACCTAGACGAGCAGTACTTC,CASSIDENLDEQYF
-,TRBJ2-5,-,TRBV13,TGTGCCAGCAGCTCCCTAGCGCACATTGAGGCCCAGTACTTC,CASSSLAHIEAQYF
once,TRBJ2-5,-,TRBV27,TGTGCCAGCAGTTCATTATTTGGGAGGCCGGGAGAGACCCAGTACTTC,CASSSLFGRPGETQYF
-,TRBJ2-2,-,TRBV4-1,TGCGCCAGCAGGGACGTCGGGGGCACCGGGGAGCTGTTTTTT,CASRDVGGTGELFF
-,TRBJ1-1,TRBD1,TRBV25-1,TGTGCCAGCAGTTACAGGGGTTTGAACACTGAAGCTTTCTTT,CASSYRGLNTEAFF
-,TRBJ2-1,-,TRBV21-1,TGTGCCAGCAGCAAAGCGCATCGGGGGATCGTCTACAATGAGCAGTTCTTC,CASSKAHRGIVYNEQFF
-,TRBJ1-1,-,TRBV28,TGTGCCAGCAGTCCCCCGGAGGGGCAGAACACTGAAGCTTTCTTT,CASSPPEGQNTEAFF
-,TRBJ1-2,-,TRBV28,TGTGCCAGCAGTCTGCCAGGGGTAAACTATGGCTACACCTTC,CASSLPGVNYGYTF
-,TRBJ1-5,TRBD1,TRBV5-6,TGTGCCAGCAGCCCAGGGGCGGGACAGGGGCGTCAGCCCCAGCATTTT,CASSPGAGQGRQPQHF
-,TRBJ2-2,TRBD2,TRBV11-2,TGTGCCAGCAGCTTAGGACTAGCGGGAGGGCCGGGCACCGGGGAGCTGTTTTTT,CASSLGLAGGPGTGELFF
-,TRBJ1-4,TRBD1,TRBV29-1,TGCAGCGCCAAGGGGGCAGAACTTCCAACTAATGAAAAACTGTTTTTT,CSAKGAELPTNEKLFF
-,TRBJ2-1,TRBD1,TRBV9,TGTGCCAGCAGCGGGGGACAGGTATACAATGAGCAGTTCTTC,CASSGGQVYNEQFF
-,TRBJ2-7,-,TRBV2,TGTGCCAGCGGTGGGGCTAACAACTACGAGCAGTACTTC,CASGGANNYEQYF
-,TRBJ2-1,-,TRBV11-2,TGTGCCAGCAGCTTATGGAATGAGCAGTTCTTC,CASSLWNEQFF
-,TRBJ1-2,-,TRBV15,TGTGCCACCAGCAGAGCGGCGGGGCCACGAGGGGGCTATGGCTACACCTTC,CATSRAAGPRGGYGYTF
few,TRBJ1-1,-,TRBV27,TGTGCCAGCGCGAGACAGGTCATGAACACTGAAGCTTTCTTT,CASARQVMNTEAFF
-,TRBJ1-1,-,TRBV6-1,TGTGCCAGCAGTGAATTCTGGCAGATGAACACTGAAGCTTTCTTT,CASSEFWQMNTEAFF
-,TRBJ2-3,-,TRBV27,TGTGCCAGCAGTTTATCAGGGTCCAGGGATACGCAGTATTTT,CASSLSGSRDTQYF
-,TRBJ2-1,-,TRBV12-2,TGTGCAAGTCGCAAGAGGGGGGCTAGCAATGAGCAGTTCTTC,CASRKRGASNEQFF
once,TRBJ2-7,-,TRBV11-2,TGTGCCAGCAGCTTAGTAACAGGGCCCTACGAGCAGTACTTC,CASSLVTGPYEQYF
few,TRBJ1-1,-,TRBV29-1,TGCAGCGGAGGTCAGGGACTGGAAGCTTTCTTT,CSGGQGLEAFF
-,TRBJ1-4,-,TRBV25-1,TGTGCCAGCAGTGATACAGGGTTGCCTAATGAAAAACTGTTTTTT,CASSDTGLPNEKLFF